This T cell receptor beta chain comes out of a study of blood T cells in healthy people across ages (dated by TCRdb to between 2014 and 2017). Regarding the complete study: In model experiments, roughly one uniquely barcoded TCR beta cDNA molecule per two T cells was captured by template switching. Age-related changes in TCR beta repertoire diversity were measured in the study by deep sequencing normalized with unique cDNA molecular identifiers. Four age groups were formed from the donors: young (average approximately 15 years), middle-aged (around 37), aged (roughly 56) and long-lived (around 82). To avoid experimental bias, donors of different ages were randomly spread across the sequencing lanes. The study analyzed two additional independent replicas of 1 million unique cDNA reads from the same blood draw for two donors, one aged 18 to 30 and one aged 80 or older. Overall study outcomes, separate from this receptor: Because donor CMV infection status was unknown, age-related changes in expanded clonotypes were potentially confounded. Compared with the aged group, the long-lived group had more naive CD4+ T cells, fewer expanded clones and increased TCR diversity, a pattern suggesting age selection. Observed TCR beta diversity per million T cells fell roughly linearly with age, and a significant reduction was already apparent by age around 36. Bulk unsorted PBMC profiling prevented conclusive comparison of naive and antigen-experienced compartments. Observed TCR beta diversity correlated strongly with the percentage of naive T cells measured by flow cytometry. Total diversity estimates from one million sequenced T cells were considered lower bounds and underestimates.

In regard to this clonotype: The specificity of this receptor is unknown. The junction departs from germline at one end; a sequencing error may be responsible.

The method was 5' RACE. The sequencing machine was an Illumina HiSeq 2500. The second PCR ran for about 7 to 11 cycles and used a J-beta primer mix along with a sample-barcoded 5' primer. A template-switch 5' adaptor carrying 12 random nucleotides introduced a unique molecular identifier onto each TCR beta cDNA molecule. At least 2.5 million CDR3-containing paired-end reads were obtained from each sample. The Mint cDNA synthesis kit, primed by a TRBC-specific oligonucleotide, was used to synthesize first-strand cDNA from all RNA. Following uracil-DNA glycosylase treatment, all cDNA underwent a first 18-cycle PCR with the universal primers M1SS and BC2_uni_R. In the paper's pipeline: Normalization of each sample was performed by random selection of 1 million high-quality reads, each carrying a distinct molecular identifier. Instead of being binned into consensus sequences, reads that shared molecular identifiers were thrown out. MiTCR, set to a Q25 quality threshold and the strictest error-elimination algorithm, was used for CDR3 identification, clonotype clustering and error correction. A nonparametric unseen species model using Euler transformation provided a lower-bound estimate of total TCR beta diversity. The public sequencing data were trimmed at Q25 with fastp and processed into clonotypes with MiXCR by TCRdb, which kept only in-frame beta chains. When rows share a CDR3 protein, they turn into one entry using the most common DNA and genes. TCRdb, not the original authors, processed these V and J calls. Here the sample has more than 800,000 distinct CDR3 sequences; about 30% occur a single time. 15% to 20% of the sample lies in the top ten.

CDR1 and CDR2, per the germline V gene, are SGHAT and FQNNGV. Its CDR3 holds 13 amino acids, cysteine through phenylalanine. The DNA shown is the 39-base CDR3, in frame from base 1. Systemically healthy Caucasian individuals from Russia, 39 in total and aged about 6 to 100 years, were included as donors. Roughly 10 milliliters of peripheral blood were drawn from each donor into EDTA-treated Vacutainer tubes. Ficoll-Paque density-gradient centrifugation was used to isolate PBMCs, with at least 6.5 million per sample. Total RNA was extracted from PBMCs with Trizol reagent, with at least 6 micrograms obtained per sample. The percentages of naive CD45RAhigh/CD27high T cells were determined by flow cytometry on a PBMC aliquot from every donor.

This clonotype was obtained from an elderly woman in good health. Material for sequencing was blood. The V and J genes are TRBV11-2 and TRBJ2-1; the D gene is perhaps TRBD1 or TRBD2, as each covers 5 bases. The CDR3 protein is CASALTARGEQFF. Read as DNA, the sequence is TGTGCCAGCGCGTTGACAGCCCGGGGTGAGCAGTTCTTT.